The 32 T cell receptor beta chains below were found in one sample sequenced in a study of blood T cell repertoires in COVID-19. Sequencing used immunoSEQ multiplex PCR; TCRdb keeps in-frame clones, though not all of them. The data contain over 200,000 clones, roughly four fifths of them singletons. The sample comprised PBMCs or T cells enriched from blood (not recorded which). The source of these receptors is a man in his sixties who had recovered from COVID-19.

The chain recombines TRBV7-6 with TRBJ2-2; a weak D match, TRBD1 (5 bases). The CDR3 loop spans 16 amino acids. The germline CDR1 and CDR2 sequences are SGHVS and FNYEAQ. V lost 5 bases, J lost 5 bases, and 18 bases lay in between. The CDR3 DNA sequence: TGTGCCAGCAGCCCCCTTAGGGGCGAAGAAACCGGGGAGCTGTTTTTT. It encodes CASSPLRGEETGELFF.

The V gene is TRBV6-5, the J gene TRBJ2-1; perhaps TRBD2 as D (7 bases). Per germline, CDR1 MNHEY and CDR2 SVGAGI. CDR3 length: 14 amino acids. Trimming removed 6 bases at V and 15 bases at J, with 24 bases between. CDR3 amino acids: CASSRTFGGGQLFF. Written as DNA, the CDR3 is TGTGCCAGCAGCCGCACTTTTGGGGGGGGGCAGCTGTTCTTC.

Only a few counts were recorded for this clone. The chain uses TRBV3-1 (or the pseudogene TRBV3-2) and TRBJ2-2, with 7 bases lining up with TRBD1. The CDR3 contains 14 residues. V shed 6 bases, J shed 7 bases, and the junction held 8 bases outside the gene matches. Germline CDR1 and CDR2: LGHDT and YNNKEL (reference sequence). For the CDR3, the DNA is TGTGCCAGCAGATCTACAGGGGACATCGGGGAGCTGTTTTTT. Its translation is CASRSTGDIGELFF.

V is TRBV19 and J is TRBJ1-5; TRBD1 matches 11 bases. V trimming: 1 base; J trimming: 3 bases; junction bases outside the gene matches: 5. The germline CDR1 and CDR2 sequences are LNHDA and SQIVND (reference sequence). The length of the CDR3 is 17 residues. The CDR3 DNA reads TGTGCCAGTAGTATAGGCCGGGACAGGGGGGCCAATCAGCCCCAGCATTTT. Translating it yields CASSIGRDRGANQPQHF.

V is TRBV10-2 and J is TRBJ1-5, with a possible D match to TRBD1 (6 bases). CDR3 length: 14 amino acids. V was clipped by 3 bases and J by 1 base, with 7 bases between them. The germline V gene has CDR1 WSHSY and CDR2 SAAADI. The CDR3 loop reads CASSDRGSNQPQHF. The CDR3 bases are TGCGCCAGCAGTGACAGGGGAAGCAATCAGCCCCAGCATTTT.

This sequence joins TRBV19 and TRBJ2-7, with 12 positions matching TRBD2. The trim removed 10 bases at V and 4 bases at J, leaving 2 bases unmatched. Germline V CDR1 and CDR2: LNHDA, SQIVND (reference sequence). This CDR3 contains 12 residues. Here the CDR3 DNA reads TGTGCCACTAGCGGGGGGGCTTACGAGCAGTACTTC. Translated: CATSGGAYEQYF.

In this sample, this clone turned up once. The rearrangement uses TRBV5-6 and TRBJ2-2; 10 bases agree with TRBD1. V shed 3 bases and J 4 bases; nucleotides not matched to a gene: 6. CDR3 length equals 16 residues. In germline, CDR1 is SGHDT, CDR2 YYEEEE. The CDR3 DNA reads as TGTGCCAGCAGCTCGCCGGGACAGGGGATCACCGGGGAGCTGTTTTTT. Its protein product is CASSSPGQGITGELFF.

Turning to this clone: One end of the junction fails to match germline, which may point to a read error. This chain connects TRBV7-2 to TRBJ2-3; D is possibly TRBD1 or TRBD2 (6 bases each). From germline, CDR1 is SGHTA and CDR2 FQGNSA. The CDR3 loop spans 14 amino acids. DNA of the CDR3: TGTGCCAGCAGATTAGGGGGGCCTGGAGATACGCAGTATTTT. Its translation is CASRLGGPGDTQYF. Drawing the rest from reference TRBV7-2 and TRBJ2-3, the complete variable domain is GAGVSQSPSNKVTEKGKDVELRCDPISGHTALYWYRQSLGQGLEFLIYFQGNSAPDKSGLPSDRFSAERTGGSVSTLTIQRTQQEDSAVYLCASRLGGPGDTQYFGPGTRLTVL.

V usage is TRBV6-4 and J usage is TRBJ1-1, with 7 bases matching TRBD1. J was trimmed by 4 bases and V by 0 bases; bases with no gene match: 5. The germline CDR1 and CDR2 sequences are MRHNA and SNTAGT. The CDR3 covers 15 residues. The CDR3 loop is CASSDSGTEPTEAFF. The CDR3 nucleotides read TGTGCCAGCAGTGACTCTGGGACAGAACCCACTGAAGCTTTCTTT.

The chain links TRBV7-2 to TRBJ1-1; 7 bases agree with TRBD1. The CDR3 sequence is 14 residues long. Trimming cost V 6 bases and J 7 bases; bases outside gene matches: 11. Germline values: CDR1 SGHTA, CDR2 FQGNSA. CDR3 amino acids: CASSRQGSAGEAFF. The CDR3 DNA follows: TGTGCCAGCAGTAGACAGGGATCGGCGGGTGAAGCTTTCTTT.

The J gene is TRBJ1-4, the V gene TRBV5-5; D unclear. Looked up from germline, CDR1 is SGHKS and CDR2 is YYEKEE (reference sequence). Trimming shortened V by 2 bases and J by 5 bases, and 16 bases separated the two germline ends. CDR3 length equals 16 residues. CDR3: CASSLRDIGRNEKLFF. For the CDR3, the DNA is TGTGCCAGCAGCTTACGCGACATTGGAAGAAATGAAAAACTGTTTTTT.

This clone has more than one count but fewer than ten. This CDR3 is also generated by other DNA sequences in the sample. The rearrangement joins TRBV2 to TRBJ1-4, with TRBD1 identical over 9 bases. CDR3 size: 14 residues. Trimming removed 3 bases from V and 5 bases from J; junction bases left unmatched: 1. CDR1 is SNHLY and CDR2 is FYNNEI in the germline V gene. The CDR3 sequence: CASSEDRGNEKLFF. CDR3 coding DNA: TGTGCCAGCAGTGAGGACAGGGGAAATGAAAAACTGTTTTTT. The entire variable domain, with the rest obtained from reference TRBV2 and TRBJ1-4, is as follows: EPEVTQTPSHQVTQMGQEVILRCVPISNHLYFYWYRQILGQKVEFLVSFYNNEISEKSEIFDDQFSVERPDGSNFTLKIRSTKLEDSAMYFCASSEDRGNEKLFFGSGTQLSVL.

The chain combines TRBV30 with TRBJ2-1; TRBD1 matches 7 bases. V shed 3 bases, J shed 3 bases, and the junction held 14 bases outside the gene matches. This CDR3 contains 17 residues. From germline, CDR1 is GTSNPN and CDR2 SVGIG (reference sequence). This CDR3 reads CAWRPKKPGQIYNEQFF. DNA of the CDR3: TGTGCCTGGAGGCCTAAGAAACCGGGACAGATCTACAATGAGCAGTTCTTC. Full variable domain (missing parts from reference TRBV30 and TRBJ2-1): SQTIHQWPATLVQPVGSPLSLECTVEGTSNPNLYWYRQAAGRGLQLLFYSVGIGQISSEVPQNLSASRPQDRQFILSSKKLLLSDSGFYLCAWRPKKPGQIYNEQFFGPGTRLTVL.

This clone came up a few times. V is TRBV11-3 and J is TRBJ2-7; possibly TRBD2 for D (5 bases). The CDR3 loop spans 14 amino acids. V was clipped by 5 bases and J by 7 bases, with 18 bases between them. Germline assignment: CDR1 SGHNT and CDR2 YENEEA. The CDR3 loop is CASSPRRGTSEQYF. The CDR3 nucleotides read TGTGCCAGCAGCCCACGTCGGGGTACGAGTGAGCAGTACTTC.

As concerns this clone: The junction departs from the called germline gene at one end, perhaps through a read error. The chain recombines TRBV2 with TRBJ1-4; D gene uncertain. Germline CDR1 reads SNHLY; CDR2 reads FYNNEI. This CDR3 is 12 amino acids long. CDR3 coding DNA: TGTGCCAGCCAACCGTCTAAGGAAAAACTGTTTTTT. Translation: CASQPSKEKLFF.

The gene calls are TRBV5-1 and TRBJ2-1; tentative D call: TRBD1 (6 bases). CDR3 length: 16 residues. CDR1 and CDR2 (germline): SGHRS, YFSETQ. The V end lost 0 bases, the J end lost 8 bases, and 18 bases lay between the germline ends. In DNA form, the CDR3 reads TGCGCCAGCAGCTTGGCCATGGGGACACCCTCGGATGAGCAGTTCTTC. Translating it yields CASSLAMGTPSDEQFF. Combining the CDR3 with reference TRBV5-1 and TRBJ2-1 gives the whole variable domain KAGVTQTPRYLIKTRGQQVTLSCSPISGHRSVSWYQQTPGQGLQFLFEYFSETQRNKGNFPGRFSGRQFSNSRSEMNVSTLELGDSALYLCASSLAMGTPSDEQFFGPGTRLTVL.

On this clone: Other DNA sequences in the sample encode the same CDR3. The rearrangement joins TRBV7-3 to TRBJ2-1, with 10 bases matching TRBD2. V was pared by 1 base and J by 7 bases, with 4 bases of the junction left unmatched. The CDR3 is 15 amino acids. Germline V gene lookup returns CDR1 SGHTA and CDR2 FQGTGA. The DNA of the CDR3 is TGTGCCAGCAGCTTAAGGCTAGCGGGGGTTAATGAGCAGTTCTTC. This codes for CASSLRLAGVNEQFF.

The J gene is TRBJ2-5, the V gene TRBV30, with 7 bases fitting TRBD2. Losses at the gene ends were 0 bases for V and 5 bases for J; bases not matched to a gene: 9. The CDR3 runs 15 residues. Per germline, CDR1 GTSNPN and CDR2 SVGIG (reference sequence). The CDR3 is CAWSVHGRLGETQYF. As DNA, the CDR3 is TGTGCCTGGAGTGTACACGGGAGGTTGGGGGAGACCCAGTACTTC.

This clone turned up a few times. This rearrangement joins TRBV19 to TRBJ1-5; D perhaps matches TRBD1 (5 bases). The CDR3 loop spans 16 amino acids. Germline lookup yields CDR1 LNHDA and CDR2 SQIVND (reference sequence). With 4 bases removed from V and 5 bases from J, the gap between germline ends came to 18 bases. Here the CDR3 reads CASSTTSGISYQPQHF. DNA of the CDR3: TGTGCCAGTAGTACGACCTCAGGGATCTCTTATCAGCCCCAGCATTTT.

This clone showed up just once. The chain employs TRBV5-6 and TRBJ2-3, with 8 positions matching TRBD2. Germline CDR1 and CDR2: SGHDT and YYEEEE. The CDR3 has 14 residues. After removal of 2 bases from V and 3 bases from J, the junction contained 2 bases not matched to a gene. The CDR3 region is CASSFPGGTDTQYF. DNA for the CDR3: TGTGCCAGCAGCTTCCCGGGAGGGACAGATACGCAGTATTTT.

In DNA, the CDR3 is TGTGCCAGCAGTCTGCAAAGTCAGACTGAAGCTTTCTTT. Its protein product is CASSLQSQTEAFF. The chain uses TRBV6-2 or TRBV6-3 and TRBJ1-1; D is unresolved. The CDR3 is 13 residues long. CDR1 is MNHEY, CDR2 SVGEGT, per germline. Trimming pared 5 bases from V and 5 bases from J, leaving 12 bases between.

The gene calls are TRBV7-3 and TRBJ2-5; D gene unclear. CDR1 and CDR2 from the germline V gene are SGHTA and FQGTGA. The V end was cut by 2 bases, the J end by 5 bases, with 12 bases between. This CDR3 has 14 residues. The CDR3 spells CASSLGSAGETQYF. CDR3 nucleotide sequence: TGTGCCAGCAGCTTAGGGTCAGCAGGCGAGACCCAGTACTTC.

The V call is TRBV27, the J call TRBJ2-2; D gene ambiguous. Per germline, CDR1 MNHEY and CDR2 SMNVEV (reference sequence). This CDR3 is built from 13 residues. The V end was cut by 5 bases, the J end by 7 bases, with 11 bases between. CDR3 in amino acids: CASSPRTVGELFF. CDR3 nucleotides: TGTGCCAGCAGTCCCCGTACGGTCGGGGAGCTGTTTTTT.

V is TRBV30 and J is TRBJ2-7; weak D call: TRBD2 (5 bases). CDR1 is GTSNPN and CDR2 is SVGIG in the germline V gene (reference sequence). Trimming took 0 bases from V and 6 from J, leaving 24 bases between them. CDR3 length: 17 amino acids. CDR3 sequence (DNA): TGTGCCTGGAGTGTACTAGGATGGGCAGCCACCCCTGGCGAGCAGTACTTC. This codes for CAWSVLGWAATPGEQYF.

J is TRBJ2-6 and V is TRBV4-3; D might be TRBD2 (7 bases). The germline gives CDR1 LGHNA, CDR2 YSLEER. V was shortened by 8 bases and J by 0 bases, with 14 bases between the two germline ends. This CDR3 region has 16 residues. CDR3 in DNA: TGCGCCAGCCGAAGGGGGGGCGACTCTGGGGCCAACGTCCTGACTTTC. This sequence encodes CASRRGGDSGANVLTF.

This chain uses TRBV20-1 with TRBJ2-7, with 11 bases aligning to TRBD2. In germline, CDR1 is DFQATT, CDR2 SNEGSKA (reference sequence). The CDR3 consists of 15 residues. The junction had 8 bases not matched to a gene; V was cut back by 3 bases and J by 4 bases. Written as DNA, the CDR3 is TGCAGTGCTAGTAGCGGGGGGGCGTTCGGGTACGAGCAGTACTTC. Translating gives CSASSGGAFGYEQYF.

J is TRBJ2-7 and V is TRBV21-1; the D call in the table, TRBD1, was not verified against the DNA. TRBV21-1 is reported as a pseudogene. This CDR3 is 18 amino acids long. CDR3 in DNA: TGTGCCAGCAGCCCGACAGGGGTGAGACCCGTGGACTCCTACGAGCAGTACTTC. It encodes CASSPTGVRPVDSYEQYF.

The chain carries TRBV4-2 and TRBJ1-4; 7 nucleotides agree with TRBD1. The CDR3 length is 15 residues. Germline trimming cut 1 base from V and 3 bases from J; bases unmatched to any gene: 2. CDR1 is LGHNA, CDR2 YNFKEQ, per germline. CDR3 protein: CASSQGQGSNEKLFF. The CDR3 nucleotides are TGTGCCAGCAGCCAAGGACAGGGCTCTAATGAAAAACTGTTTTTT.

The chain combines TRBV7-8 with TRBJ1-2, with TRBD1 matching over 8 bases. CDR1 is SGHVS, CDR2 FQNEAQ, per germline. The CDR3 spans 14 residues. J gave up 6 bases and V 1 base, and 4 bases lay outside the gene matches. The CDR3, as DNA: TGTGCCAGCAGCTTAGTCAACAGGGGGAATGGCTACACCTTC. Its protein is CASSLVNRGNGYTF.

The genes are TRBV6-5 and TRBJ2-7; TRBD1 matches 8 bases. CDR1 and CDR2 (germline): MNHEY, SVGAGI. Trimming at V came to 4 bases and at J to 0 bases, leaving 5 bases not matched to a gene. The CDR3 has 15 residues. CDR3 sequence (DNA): TGTGCCAGCAGTTCGGGACAGGTGCCCTCCTACGAGCAGTACTTC. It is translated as CASSSGQVPSYEQYF.

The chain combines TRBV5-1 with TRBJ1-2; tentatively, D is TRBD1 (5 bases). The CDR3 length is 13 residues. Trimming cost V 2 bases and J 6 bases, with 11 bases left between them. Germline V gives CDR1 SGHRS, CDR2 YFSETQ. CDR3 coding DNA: TGCGCCAGCAGCTTCCAGGGTTGGGATGGCTACACCTTC. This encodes CASSFQGWDGYTF.

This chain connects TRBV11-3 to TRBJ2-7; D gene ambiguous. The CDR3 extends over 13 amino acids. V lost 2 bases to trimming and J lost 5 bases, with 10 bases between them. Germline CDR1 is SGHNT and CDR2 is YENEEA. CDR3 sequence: CASSLSQSNEQYF. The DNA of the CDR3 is TGTGCCAGCAGCTTAAGTCAGTCGAACGAGCAGTACTTC.